This T cell receptor beta chain comes out of a study of PD-L1 blockade in urothelial cancer. Study-wide background: Atezolizumab therapy began for patients in the mid-2010s, dosed at 1,200 mg intravenously every 3 weeks.

Germline V lookup: CDR1 GTSNPN, CDR2 SVGIG (reference sequence). Trimming cost V 3 bases and J 6 bases; bases outside gene matches: 6. CDR3 length: 14 amino acids. Time point in this sample: pretreatment peripheral blood. Templates that were synthetic TCR analogs were spiked into each PCR. Using immunoSEQ multiplex PCR, the repertoire was profiled, and TCRdb retains in-frame clones only, with some absent. This sample has approximately 32,000 clones; roughly 82% occur once, and the top ten carry roughly 7.1%. This clonotype was obtained from a man in his sixties with urothelial cancer. V gene TRBV30 combines with J gene TRBJ2-1; 9 nucleotides line up with TRBD2. The sample consisted of PBMCs, taken around atezolizumab (anti-PD-L1) treatment. DNA for the CDR3: TGTGCCTGGAGCCGCGGGGGGGGCTCCAATGAGCAGTTCTTC. The encoded protein is CAWSRGGGSNEQFF.